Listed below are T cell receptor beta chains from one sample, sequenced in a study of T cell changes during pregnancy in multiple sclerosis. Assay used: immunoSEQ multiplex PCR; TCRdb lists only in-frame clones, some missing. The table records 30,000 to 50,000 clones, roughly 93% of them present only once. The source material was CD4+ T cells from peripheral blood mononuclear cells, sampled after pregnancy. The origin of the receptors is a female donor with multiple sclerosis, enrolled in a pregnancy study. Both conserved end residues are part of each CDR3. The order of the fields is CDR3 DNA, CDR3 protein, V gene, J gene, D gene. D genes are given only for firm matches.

cdr3_nt: TGCGCCAGCAGCCAAGATGGGGACTATACAGATACGCAGTATTTT; cdr3_aa: CASSQDGDYTDTQYF; v_call: TRBV4-1; j_call: TRBJ2-3; d_call: TRBD2
cdr3_nt: TGCGCCAGCAGTCGGGGGACATTAGGAATTTACGAGCAGTACTTC; cdr3_aa: CASSRGTLGIYEQYF; v_call: TRBV23-1; j_call: TRBJ2-7; d_call: NA
cdr3_nt: TGTGCCAGCGGAGACTACGAGCAGTACTTC; cdr3_aa: CASGDYEQYF; v_call: TRBV9; j_call: TRBJ2-7; d_call: NA
cdr3_nt: TGTGCCAGCAGTCGAGGACTAGCGGATACCTACGAGCAGTACTTC; cdr3_aa: CASSRGLADTYEQYF; v_call: TRBV14; j_call: TRBJ2-7; d_call: TRBD2
cdr3_nt: TGTGCCAGCAGTGAAGCACGAGGAACCGAGCAGTACTTC; cdr3_aa: CASSEARGTEQYF; v_call: TRBV6-1; j_call: TRBJ2-7; d_call: NA
cdr3_nt: TGTGCCAGCAGCGTAGAACGGGGGGCCGGATTTACAGATACGCAGTATTTT; cdr3_aa: CASSVERGAGFTDTQYF; v_call: TRBV9; j_call: TRBJ2-3; d_call: NA
cdr3_nt: TGTGCCAGCAAAGGGGCAGGGTGGAATTACGAGCAGTACTTC; cdr3_aa: CASKGAGWNYEQYF; v_call: TRBV6-5; j_call: TRBJ2-7; d_call: NA
cdr3_nt: TGTGCCAGCGTGGCCCCATCGGGACAGGGTGGCGGCTACACCTTC; cdr3_aa: CASVAPSGQGGGYTF; v_call: TRBV25-1; j_call: TRBJ1-2; d_call: TRBD1
cdr3_nt: TGTGCCAGCACGGCAGGGGTCAGTGGCTACACCTTC; cdr3_aa: CASTAGVSGYTF; v_call: TRBV6-5; j_call: TRBJ1-2; d_call: NA
cdr3_nt: TGTGCCAGCATTAGCCGGGCAGGGGGGATGAACACTGAAGCTTTCTTT; cdr3_aa: CASISRAGGMNTEAFF; v_call: TRBV7-9; j_call: TRBJ1-1; d_call: TRBD1
cdr3_nt: TGTGCCAGCAGCGCCGCGACAGGGACTAATGAAAAACTGTTTTTT; cdr3_aa: CASSAATGTNEKLFF; v_call: TRBV7-4; j_call: TRBJ1-4; d_call: TRBD1
cdr3_nt: TGCAGCGTTAAAGCGGGGGGCACAGATACGCAGTATTTT; cdr3_aa: CSVKAGGTDTQYF; v_call: TRBV29-1; j_call: TRBJ2-3; d_call: TRBD2
cdr3_nt: TGTGCCAGCAGCTTGGAGGGGACAGGGAGAGACTATGGCTACACCTTC; cdr3_aa: CASSLEGTGRDYGYTF; v_call: TRBV5-8; j_call: TRBJ1-2; d_call: TRBD1
cdr3_nt: TGTGCCAGCAGCCTCCAGGGTCAAGGGGTAGCCGGGGAGCTGTTTTTT; cdr3_aa: CASSLQGQGVAGELFF; v_call: TRBV11-3; j_call: TRBJ2-2; d_call: NA